This paragraph covers one TCR beta chain sequence. Its antigen is unidentified. CDR1 and CDR2 from the germline V gene are SGHDT and YYEEEE. The CDR3 is 12 residues long. In the PCR, 60 Vbeta and 13 Jbeta primers were used. Clones were sequenced by immunoSEQ multiplex PCR, and TCRdb holds only the in-frame ones, with some missing. The repertoire holds about 99,000 clones, with 66% as singletons. The record originates from a study of cytomegalovirus exposure and HLA in healthy donors. Findings and caveats of the study: For presence/absence analyses, sequencing depth was assumed to be roughly uniform across donors.

The receptor comes from a woman aged 45 to 65 in good health and CMV-seronegative. The chain employs TRBV5-6 and TRBJ2-5; the D is unclear. The end of the DNA is better explained by TRBJ2-7, so the J call may be wrong. Sequencing used PBMCs. Here the CDR3 DNA reads TGTGCCAGCAGCTTGGCCATCAACGAGCAGTACTTC. Protein: CASSLAINEQYF.